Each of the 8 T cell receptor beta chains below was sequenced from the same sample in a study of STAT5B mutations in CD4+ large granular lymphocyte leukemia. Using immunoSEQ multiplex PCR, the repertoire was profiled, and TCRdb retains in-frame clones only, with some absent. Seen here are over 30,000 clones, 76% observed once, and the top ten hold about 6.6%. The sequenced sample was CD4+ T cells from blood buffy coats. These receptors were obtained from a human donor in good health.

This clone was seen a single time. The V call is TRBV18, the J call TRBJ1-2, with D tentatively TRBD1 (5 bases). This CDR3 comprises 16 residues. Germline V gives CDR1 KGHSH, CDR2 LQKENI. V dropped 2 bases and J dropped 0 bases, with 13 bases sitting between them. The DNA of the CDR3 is TGTGCCAGCTCACCAAGGGACGGAGCCTCTAACTATGGCTACACCTTC. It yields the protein CASSPRDGASNYGYTF. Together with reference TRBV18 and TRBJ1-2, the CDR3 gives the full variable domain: NAGVMQNPRHLVRRRGQEARLRCSPMKGHSHVYWYRQLPEEGLKFMVYLQKENIIDESGMPKERFSAEFPKEGPSILRIQQVVRGDSAAYFCASSPRDGASNYGYTFGSGTRLTVV.

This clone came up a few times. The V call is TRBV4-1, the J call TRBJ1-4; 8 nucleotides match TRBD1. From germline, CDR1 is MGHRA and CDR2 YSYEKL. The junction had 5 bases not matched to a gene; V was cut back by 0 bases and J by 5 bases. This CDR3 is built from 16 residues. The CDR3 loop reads CASSQEFRTGNEKLFF. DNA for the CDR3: TGCGCCAGCAGCCAAGAGTTCCGGACAGGGAATGAAAAACTGTTTTTT.

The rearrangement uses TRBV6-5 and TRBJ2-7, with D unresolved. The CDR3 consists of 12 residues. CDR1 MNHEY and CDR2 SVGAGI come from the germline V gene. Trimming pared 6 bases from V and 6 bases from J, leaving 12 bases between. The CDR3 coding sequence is TGTGCCAGCAGCCAGACGGGTTCCGAGCAGTACTTC. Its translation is CASSQTGSEQYF.

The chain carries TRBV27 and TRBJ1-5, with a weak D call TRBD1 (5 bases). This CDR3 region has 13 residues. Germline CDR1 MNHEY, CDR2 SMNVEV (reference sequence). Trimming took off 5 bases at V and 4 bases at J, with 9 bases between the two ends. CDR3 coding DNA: TGTGCCAGCAGTCGACAGCAGAATCAGCCCCAGCATTTT. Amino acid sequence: CASSRQQNQPQHF.

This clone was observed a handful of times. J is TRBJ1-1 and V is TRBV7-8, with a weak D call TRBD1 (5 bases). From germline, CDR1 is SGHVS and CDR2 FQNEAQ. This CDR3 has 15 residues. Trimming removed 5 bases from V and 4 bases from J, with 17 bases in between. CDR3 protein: CASSPRGGVGTEAFF. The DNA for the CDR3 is TGTGCCAGCAGCCCCCGGGGGGGGGTAGGCACTGAAGCTTTCTTT.

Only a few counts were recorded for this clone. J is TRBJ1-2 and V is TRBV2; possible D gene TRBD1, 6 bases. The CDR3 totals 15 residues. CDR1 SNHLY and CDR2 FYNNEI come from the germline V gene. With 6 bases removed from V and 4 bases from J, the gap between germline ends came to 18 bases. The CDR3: CASSYGIGGSYGYTF. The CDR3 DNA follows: TGTGCCAGCAGCTACGGGATCGGGGGCTCCTATGGCTACACCTTC.

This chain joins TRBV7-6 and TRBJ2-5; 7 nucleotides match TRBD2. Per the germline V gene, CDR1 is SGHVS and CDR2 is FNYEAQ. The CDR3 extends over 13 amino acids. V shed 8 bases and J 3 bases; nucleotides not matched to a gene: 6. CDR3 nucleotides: TGTGCCAGCTCGTGGGCGGGAGAAGAGACCCAGTACTTC. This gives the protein CASSWAGEETQYF.

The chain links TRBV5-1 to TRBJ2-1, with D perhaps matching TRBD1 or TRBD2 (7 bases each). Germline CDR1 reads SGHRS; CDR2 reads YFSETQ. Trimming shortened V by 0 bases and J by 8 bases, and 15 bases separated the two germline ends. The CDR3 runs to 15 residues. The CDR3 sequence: CASSLVSPGGDEQFF. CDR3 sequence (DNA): TGCGCCAGCAGCTTGGTGTCCCCAGGGGGGGATGAGCAGTTCTTC. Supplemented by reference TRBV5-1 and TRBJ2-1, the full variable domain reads KAGVTQTPRYLIKTRGQQVTLSCSPISGHRSVSWYQQTPGQGLQFLFEYFSETQRNKGNFPGRFSGRQFSNSRSEMNVSTLELGDSALYLCASSLVSPGGDEQFFGPGTRLTVL.